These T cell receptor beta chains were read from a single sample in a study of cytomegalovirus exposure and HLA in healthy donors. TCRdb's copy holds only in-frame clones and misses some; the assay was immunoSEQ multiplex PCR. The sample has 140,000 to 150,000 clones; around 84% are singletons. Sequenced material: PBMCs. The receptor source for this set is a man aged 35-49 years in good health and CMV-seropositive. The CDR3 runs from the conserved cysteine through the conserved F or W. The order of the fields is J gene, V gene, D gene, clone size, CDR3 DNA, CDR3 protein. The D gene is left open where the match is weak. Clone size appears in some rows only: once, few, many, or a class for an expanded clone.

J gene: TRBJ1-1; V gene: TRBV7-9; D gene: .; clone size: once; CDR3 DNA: TGTGCCAGCAGCTTATTACAGGGAACGACTGAAGCTTTCTTT; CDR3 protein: CASSLLQGTTEAFF
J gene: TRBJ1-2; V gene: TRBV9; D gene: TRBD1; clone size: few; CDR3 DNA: TGTGCCAGCAGCGTAGGTCCGGGGGACAGGGTCTTTGGCTACACCTTC; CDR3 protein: CASSVGPGDRVFGYTF
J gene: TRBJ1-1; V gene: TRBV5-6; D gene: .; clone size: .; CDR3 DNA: TGTGCCAGCAGCTTGGAGCGGGGCCCTGAAGCTTTCTTT; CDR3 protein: CASSLERGPEAFF
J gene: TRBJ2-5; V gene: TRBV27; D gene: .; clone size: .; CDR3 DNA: TGTGCCAGCAGCCATAGCGTCCAAGAGACCCAGTACTTC; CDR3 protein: CASSHSVQETQYF
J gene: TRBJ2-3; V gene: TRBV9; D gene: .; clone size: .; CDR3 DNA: TGTGCCAGCAGCGTAGCGGGGGACAGCTCCTCTAGCACAGATACGCAGTATTTT; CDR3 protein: CASSVAGDSSSSTDTQYF
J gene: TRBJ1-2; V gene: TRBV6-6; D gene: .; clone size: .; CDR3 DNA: TGTGCCAGTTCCGGGGGAGGGGACTATGGCTACACCTTC; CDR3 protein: CASSGGGDYGYTF
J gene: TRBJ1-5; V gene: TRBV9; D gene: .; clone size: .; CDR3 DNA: TGTGCCAGCAGCGCTACCGGGACAAAAAATCAGCCCCAGCATTTT; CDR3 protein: CASSATGTKNQPQHF
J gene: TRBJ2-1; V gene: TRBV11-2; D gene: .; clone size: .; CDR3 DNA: TGTGCCAGCAGCACCCGCGCGTTAAACGCGGGCAGCAATGAGCAGTTCTTC; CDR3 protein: CASSTRALNAGSNEQFF
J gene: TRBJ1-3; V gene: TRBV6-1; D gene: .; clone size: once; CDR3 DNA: TGTGCCAGCAGTGAAGCCAGGGCCCCTGGAAACACCATATATTTT; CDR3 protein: CASSEARAPGNTIYF
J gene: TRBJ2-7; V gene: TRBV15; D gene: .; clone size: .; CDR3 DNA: TGTGCCACCAGCTCATACGTCGGGACAACTACCTACGAGCAGTACTTC; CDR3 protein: CATSSYVGTTTYEQYF
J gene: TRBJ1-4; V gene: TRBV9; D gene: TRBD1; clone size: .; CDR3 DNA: TGTGCCAGCACGACAGGGCCTAATGAAAAACTGTTTTTT; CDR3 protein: CASTTGPNEKLFF
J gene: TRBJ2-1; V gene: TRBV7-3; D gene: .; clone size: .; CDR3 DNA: TGTGCCAGCAGCCCCAATGTTTGGGGCAGCTCCTACAATGAGCAGTTCTTC; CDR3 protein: CASSPNVWGSSYNEQFF
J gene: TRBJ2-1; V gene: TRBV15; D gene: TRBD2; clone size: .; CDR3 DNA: TGTGCCACCGGACTAGCTAGGGATGAGCAGTTCTTC; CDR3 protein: CATGLARDEQFF
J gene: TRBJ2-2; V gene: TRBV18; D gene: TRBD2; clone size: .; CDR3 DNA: TGTGCCAGCTCACCAGCGGCTAGCGGGACAAACACCGGGGAGCTGTTTTTT; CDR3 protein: CASSPAASGTNTGELFF
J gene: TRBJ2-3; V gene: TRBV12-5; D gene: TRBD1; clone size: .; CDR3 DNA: TGTGCTAGTGGTTTGGTGACAGGGGGGGCTAGCACAGATACGCAGTATTTT; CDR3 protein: CASGLVTGGASTDTQYF
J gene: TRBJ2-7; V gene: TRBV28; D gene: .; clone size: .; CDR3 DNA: TGTGCCAGCAGCCAGGCTGTCTACGAGCAGTACTTC; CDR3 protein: CASSQAVYEQYF
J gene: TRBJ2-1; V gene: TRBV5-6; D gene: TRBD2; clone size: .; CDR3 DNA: TGTGCCAGCAGCTTGCGTTCGGCTAGCGGGAGGAGGGGGTTCTTC; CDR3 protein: CASSLRSASGRRGFF
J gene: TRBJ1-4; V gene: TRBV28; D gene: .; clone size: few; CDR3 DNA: TGTGCCACCATTGGCCAGGGGGAAAAACTGTTTTTT; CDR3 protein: CATIGQGEKLFF
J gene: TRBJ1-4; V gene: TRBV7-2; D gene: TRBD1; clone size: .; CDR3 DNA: TGTGCCAGCAGCTCGTCCGGGACAGGGGATGAAAAACTGTTTTTT; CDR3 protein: CASSSSGTGDEKLFF
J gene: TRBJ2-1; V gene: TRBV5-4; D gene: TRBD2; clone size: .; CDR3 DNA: TGTGCCAGCAGACCGGGACTACCTTTGAATGAGCAGTTCTTC; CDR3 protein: CASRPGLPLNEQFF
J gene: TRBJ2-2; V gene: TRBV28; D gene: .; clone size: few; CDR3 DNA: TGTGCCAGCAACGAACTGAACACCGGGGAGCTGTTTTTT; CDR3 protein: CASNELNTGELFF
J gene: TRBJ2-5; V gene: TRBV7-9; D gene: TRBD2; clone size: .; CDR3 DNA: TGTGCCAGCAGCTTCCCTCTAGCGGGAGAGGGGGAGACCCAGTACTTC; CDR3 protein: CASSFPLAGEGETQYF
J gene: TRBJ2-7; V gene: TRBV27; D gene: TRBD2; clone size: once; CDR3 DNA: TGTGCCAGCAGTTCGTGGACTAGCGGATACGAGCAGTACTTC; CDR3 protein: CASSSWTSGYEQYF
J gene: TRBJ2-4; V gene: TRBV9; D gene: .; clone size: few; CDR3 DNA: TGTGCCAGCAGCCAGGGACTAGCCAAAAACATTCAGTACTTC; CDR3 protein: CASSQGLAKNIQYF
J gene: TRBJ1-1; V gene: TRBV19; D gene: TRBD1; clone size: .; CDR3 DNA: TGTGCCAGTAGTAGGCAGGGGGCCGGCACTGAAGCTTTCTTT; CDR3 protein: CASSRQGAGTEAFF
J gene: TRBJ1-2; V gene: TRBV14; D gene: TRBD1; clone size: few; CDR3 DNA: TGTGCCAGCAGCCAAGGGACAGGGGGCGATGGCTACACCTTC; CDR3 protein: CASSQGTGGDGYTF